Listed below are T cell receptor beta chains from one sample, sequenced in a study of blood T cell repertoires in COVID-19. Libraries were prepared by immunoSEQ multiplex PCR; TCRdb keeps only in-frame clonotypes and omits some of them. Here the sample spans some 200,000 clones, 80% to 90% being singletons. Sequences were obtained from peripheral blood. These receptors were obtained from a man aged 50-60 years who had recovered from COVID-19. The CDR3 runs from the conserved cysteine through the conserved F or W. D genes are given only for firm matches. Some rows have no size entry. The others give once, few or many, or a class for an expanded clone.

size	D	V	J	CDR3	DNA
-	-	TRBV6-5	TRBJ1-3	CASRKLRADTIYF	TGTGCCAGCAGAAAACTCAGGGCAGACACCATATATTTT
-	-	TRBV19	TRBJ2-1	CANEGSTYNEQFF	TGTGCCAATGAAGGGAGCACCTACAATGAGCAGTTCTTC
-	TRBD1	TRBV10-2	TRBJ1-6	CASSGSRGQTDSPLHF	TGCGCCAGCAGTGGCAGCAGGGGGCAAACCGATTCACCCCTCCACTTT
-	TRBD2	TRBV6-5	TRBJ2-3	CASSYYGGRAGTQYF	TGTGCCAGCAGTTATTATGGCGGGAGGGCAGGGACGCAGTATTTT
-	TRBD1	TRBV7-2	TRBJ1-3	CASSWDRPSGNTIYF	TGTGCCAGCAGCTGGGACAGGCCCTCTGGAAACACCATATATTTT
-	TRBD2	TRBV20-1	TRBJ2-3	CSASRSRTGIAGGNGDTQYF	TGCAGTGCTAGTCGCTCAAGGACAGGTATAGCGGGAGGAAACGGAGATACGCAGTATTTT
-	-	TRBV28	TRBJ2-3	CASSGGGGGFTDTQYF	TGTGCCAGCAGCGGTGGAGGAGGCGGGTTCACAGATACGCAGTATTTT
-	-	TRBV28	TRBJ2-7	CASRRNLYEQYF	TGTGCCAGCAGGCGCAATCTCTACGAGCAGTACTTC
-	TRBD1	TRBV27	TRBJ2-2	CASRGTGVSGELFF	TGTGCCAGCAGGGGGACAGGTGTGTCCGGGGAGCTGTTTTTT
-	TRBD2	TRBV20-1	TRBJ2-1	CSASRGLAGVGPYNEQFF	TGCAGTGCTAGTAGGGGACTAGCGGGAGTGGGCCCCTACAATGAGCAGTTCTTC
-	-	TRBV6-2/TRBV6-3	TRBJ1-5	CASSFSLGRNQPQHF	TGTGCCAGCAGTTTCTCTCTTGGGAGGAATCAGCCCCAGCATTTT
-	-	TRBV6-5	TRBJ2-2	CASSREVNRPRELFF	TGTGCCAGCAGCCGAGAGGTTAATCGGCCCAGGGAGCTGTTTTTT
once	-	TRBV9	TRBJ2-3	CASSALGGGDTQYF	TGTGCCAGCAGCGCCCTCGGGGGTGGAGATACGCAGTATTTT
-	-	TRBV14	TRBJ2-7	CASSQIDTSEQYF	TGTGCCAGCAGCCAAATCGACACTAGCGAGCAGTACTTC
-	-	TRBV5-1	TRBJ1-4	CASSFSLGPNEKLFF	TGCGCCAGCAGCTTCTCCCTTGGGCCTAATGAAAAACTGTTTTTT
-	-	TRBV7-9	TRBJ1-4	CASSSPGITNEKLFF	TGTGCCAGCAGCTCCCCAGGGATAACTAATGAAAAACTGTTTTTT
-	TRBD2	TRBV2	TRBJ2-5	CASSEGSGRRGETQYF	TGTGCCAGCAGTGAGGGCAGCGGGAGGCGGGGGGAGACCCAGTACTTC
-	-	TRBV10-1	TRBJ2-2	CASSESRVGAGELFF	TGCGCCAGCAGTGAGTCCCGCGTAGGGGCCGGGGAGCTGTTTTTT
-	-	TRBV3-1/TRBV3-2	TRBJ2-5	CASRDSGQETQYF	TGTGCCAGCAGGGACAGTGGTCAAGAGACCCAGTACTTC
-	-	TRBV30	TRBJ1-2	CAKVGGDFYGYTF	TGTGCCAAGGTGGGAGGAGATTTCTATGGCTACACCTTC
-	-	TRBV6-6	TRBJ1-1	CAISEQGPNTEAFF	TGTGCCATATCCGAACAGGGCCCTAACACTGAAGCTTTCTTT
-	-	TRBV30	TRBJ1-2	CAWSLGRDYGYTF	TGTGCCTGGAGTTTGGGCAGGGATTATGGCTACACCTTC
-	-	TRBV28	TRBJ2-2	CASVMGGLNTGELFF	TGTGCCAGCGTGATGGGGGGTCTAAACACCGGGGAGCTGTTTTTT
-	-	TRBV7-9	TRBJ1-4	CASSSHAGVANEKLFF	TGTGCCAGCAGCTCACACGCGGGGGTGGCTAATGAAAAACTGTTTTTT
-	TRBD2	TRBV30	TRBJ2-3	CAWERERTDTQYF	TGTGCCTGGGAGCGGGAGAGAACAGATACGCAGTATTTT
-	TRBD2	TRBV4-2	TRBJ2-7	CASSQDLLAGGPTGF	TGTGCCAGCAGCCAAGATCTACTAGCGGGAGGGCCGACCGGGTTC
-	-	TRBV19	TRBJ1-5	CASTLDTGHKPQHF	TGTGCCAGTACTTTGGACACGGGACACAAGCCCCAGCATTTT
-	TRBD1	TRBV28	TRBJ1-2	CASSLNRGDYGYTF	TGTGCCAGCAGTTTAAACAGGGGGGACTATGGCTACACCTTC
-	TRBD1	TRBV6-5	TRBJ2-2	CASRVRTGETGELFF	TGTGCCAGCCGCGTTAGGACAGGGGAGACCGGGGAGCTGTTTTTT
-	TRBD1	TRBV6-5	TRBJ1-6	CASSRTGIESPLHF	TGTGCCAGCAGTAGGACAGGGATCGAGTCACCCCTCCACTTT
-	TRBD1	TRBV19	TRBJ2-1	CASSRDRGYNEQFF	TGTGCCAGTAGTCGGGACAGGGGCTACAATGAGCAGTTCTTC
once	-	TRBV19	TRBJ2-3	CASSIADTQYF	TGTGCCAGTAGTATAGCGGATACGCAGTATTTT
-	TRBD2	TRBV7-6	TRBJ2-3	CASSPTSGANSDTQYF	TGTGCCAGCAGCCCCACTAGCGGGGCGAATTCAGATACGCAGTATTTT
-	TRBD1	TRBV6-6	TRBJ1-2	CASGQFQGATYGYTF	TGTGCCAGCGGGCAATTCCAGGGGGCGACCTATGGCTACACCTTC
few	TRBD2	TRBV28	TRBJ2-2	CASSLWTSGSFGELFF	TGTGCCAGCAGTTTATGGACTAGCGGGAGCTTCGGGGAGCTGTTTTTT
-	TRBD1	TRBV11-2	TRBJ2-5	CASSAHRGETQYF	TGTGCCAGCAGTGCACACAGGGGGGAGACCCAGTACTTC
once	TRBD1	TRBV28	TRBJ1-2	CASSSGQGRYGYTF	TGTGCCAGCAGCTCTGGACAGGGGAGGTATGGCTACACCTTC
-	-	TRBV2	TRBJ2-2	CASSLGAGTGELFF	TGTGCCAGCAGCCTGGGGGCCGGAACCGGGGAGCTGTTTTTT
-	-	TRBV29-1	TRBJ1-4	CSYQGPPNEKLFF	TGCAGCTACCAGGGGCCTCCTAATGAAAAACTGTTTTTT
-	-	TRBV5-5	TRBJ2-5	CASSLGLTLGAETQYF	TGTGCCAGCAGCTTGGGCTTGACCCTGGGCGCGGAGACCCAGTACTTC
-	TRBD1	TRBV29-1	TRBJ2-3	CSATGASSTDTQYF	TGCAGCGCGACAGGGGCTTCTAGCACAGATACGCAGTATTTT
-	-	TRBV15	TRBJ1-1	CATSRGWETNTEAFF	TGTGCCACCAGCAGAGGCTGGGAGACGAACACTGAAGCTTTCTTT
-	TRBD1	TRBV5-6	TRBJ1-3	CASSRRWDRGLSGNTIYF	TGTGCCAGCAGCCGCCGTTGGGACAGGGGTTTGAGTGGAAACACCATATATTTT
-	TRBD1	TRBV11-2	TRBJ2-7	CASSPGTGVEQYF	TGTGCCAGCAGCCCCGGGACAGGGGTCGAGCAGTACTTC
-	-	TRBV27	TRBJ1-1	CASSLSPTSRGAFF	TGTGCCAGCAGTTTATCGCCCACCTCTCGGGGAGCTTTCTTT
few	TRBD2	TRBV3-1/TRBV3-2	TRBJ2-2	CASSRLANGELFF	TGTGCCAGCAGCCGACTAGCGAACGGGGAGCTGTTTTTT
-	TRBD2	TRBV5-1	TRBJ2-7	CASSPVGEGFREQYF	TGCGCCAGCAGCCCCGTGGGGGAGGGCTTTCGCGAGCAGTACTTC
-	-	TRBV11-3	TRBJ2-1	CASSHRDVYNEQFF	TGTGCCAGCAGCCACCGGGATGTTTACAATGAGCAGTTCTTC
-	-	TRBV2	TRBJ2-1	CASSDWQGNINEQFF	TGTGCCAGCAGTGACTGGCAGGGGAACATCAATGAGCAGTTCTTC
-	TRBD2	TRBV7-6	TRBJ2-3	CASSLTSALGTDTQYF	TGTGCCAGCAGCTTAACTAGCGCCCTAGGCACAGATACGCAGTATTTT
-	TRBD1	TRBV28	TRBJ2-6	CASRPTTGSTGSGANVLTF	TGTGCCAGCAGACCCACGACAGGGTCTACGGGCTCTGGGGCCAACGTCCTGACTTTC
-	-	TRBV6-1	TRBJ1-1	CASSEPGTAVREAFF	TGTGCCAGCAGTGAACCGGGAACCGCGGTCCGAGAAGCTTTCTTT
once	-	TRBV20-1	TRBJ1-2	CSASNRERGYTF	TGCAGTGCTAGTAACAGGGAGCGCGGCTACACCTTC
-	-	TRBV9	TRBJ1-5	CASSLTDSNQPQHF	TGTGCCAGCAGCTTGACAGATAGCAATCAGCCCCAGCATTTT
-	TRBD1	TRBV27	TRBJ2-7	CASSWGQGANEQYF	TGTGCCAGCAGTTGGGGACAGGGGGCTAACGAGCAGTACTTC